The 14 T cell receptor beta chains listed next were all sequenced from one sample in a study of cytomegalovirus exposure and HLA in healthy donors. PCR primers comprised 60 Vbeta and 13 Jbeta primers. Generated by immunoSEQ multiplex PCR, the TCRdb table keeps only in-frame clones and is missing some. The repertoire table contains 130,000 to 150,000 clones. The sequenced material came from PBMCs. The receptors here all came from a woman aged 45-65 years in good health and CMV-seronegative.

This chain joins TRBV18 and TRBJ2-3; no firm D call. Looked up from germline, CDR1 is KGHSH and CDR2 is LQKENI. The V end was cut by 3 bases, the J end by 4 bases, with 5 bases between. This CDR3 comprises 12 residues. CDR3 amino acids: CASSPSADTQYF. The CDR3 DNA is TGTGCCAGCTCACCTAGTGCAGATACGCAGTATTTT.

This rearrangement joins TRBV29-1 to TRBJ2-2; D possibly corresponds to TRBD1 (6 bases). The CDR3 loop spans 14 amino acids. V was shortened by 7 bases and J by 0 bases, with 12 bases between the two germline ends. Germline V CDR1 and CDR2: SQVTM, ANQGSEA. The CDR3 loop is CSGRDTSNTGELFF. The CDR3 region has the DNA TGCAGCGGCCGGGACACCTCGAACACCGGGGAGCTGTTTTTT.

This rearrangement joins TRBV14 to TRBJ2-1; 10 positions agree with TRBD2. This CDR3 comprises 15 residues. V shed 6 bases, J shed 9 bases, and the junction held 11 bases outside the gene matches. Per the germline V gene, CDR1 is SGHDN and CDR2 is FVKESK. CDR3 bases: TGTGCCAGCAGAGTAAGCGGGAGGGCCGCGGGTGAGCAGTTCTTC. The encoded protein is CASRVSGRAAGEQFF.

V is TRBV7-3 and J is TRBJ2-7; a weak D match, TRBD2 (6 bases). V lost 4 bases to trimming and J lost 4 bases, with 11 bases between them. Germline V gives CDR1 SGHTA, CDR2 FQGTGA. The length of the CDR3 is 13 residues. The DNA of the CDR3 is TGTGCCAGCAGCTCTACGGGGGTTTACGAGCAGTACTTC. Protein: CASSSTGVYEQYF.

The chain couples TRBV10-3 to TRBJ2-5; 7 nucleotides line up with TRBD2. Germline V gene lookup returns CDR1 ENHRY and CDR2 SYGVKD. Losses at the gene ends were 7 bases for V and 0 bases for J; bases not matched to a gene: 8. The CDR3 is 15 amino acids. The CDR3 reads CAINSGGRDQETQYF. The CDR3 bases are TGTGCCATCAATTCTGGCGGGAGAGACCAAGAGACCCAGTACTTC.

V and J are TRBV6-5 and TRBJ1-1; D is perhaps TRBD1 (6 bases). The ends were cut back, 7 bases at V and 4 bases at J, with 16 bases in the middle. The CDR3 loop spans 14 amino acids. Germline lookup yields CDR1 MNHEY and CDR2 SVGAGI. CDR3 residues: CASNRVLTLTEAFF. The CDR3 bases are TGTGCCAGCAACAGGGTCTTGACGCTCACTGAAGCTTTCTTT.

The genes are TRBV6-6 and TRBJ2-3; 7 bases are shared with TRBD2. V lost 2 bases, J lost 2 bases, and 7 bases stayed unmatched. The CDR3 runs 16 residues. Per germline, CDR1 MNHNY and CDR2 SVGAGI (reference sequence). The CDR3 loop is CASSYLPSGNTDTQYF. Written as DNA, the CDR3 is TGTGCCAGCAGTTACCTCCCGAGCGGGAACACAGATACGCAGTATTTT.

This chain joins TRBV7-3 and TRBJ2-7; possible D gene TRBD1, 6 bases. V gave up 5 bases and J gave up 0 bases, with 11 bases separating them. Germline-derived CDR1 and CDR2 are SGHTA and FQGTGA. The CDR3 is 14 amino acids. Here the CDR3 DNA reads TGTGCCAGCAGCGTGGACAGATCCTCCTACGAGCAGTACTTC. It codes for CASSVDRSSYEQYF.

V gene TRBV15 combines with J gene TRBJ1-1; 7 bases map to TRBD1. The CDR3 is 18 amino acids. Germline V gene lookup returns CDR1 LNHNV and CDR2 YYDKDF (reference sequence). V shed 0 bases and J 2 bases; nucleotides not matched to a gene: 12. The CDR3 coding sequence is TGTGCCACCAGCAGAGATAGCGTGCCTGGGACAGCTAACACTGAAGCTTTCTTT. Its translation: CATSRDSVPGTANTEAFF.

The rearrangement uses TRBV7-6 and TRBJ2-2; D gene ambiguous. The V and J ends lost 1 base and 1 base respectively, with 7 bases between them. Germline V lookup: CDR1 SGHVS, CDR2 FNYEAQ. The CDR3 spans 15 residues. The CDR3 bases are TGTGCCAGCAGCTTAGTACACCTGAACACCGGGGAGCTGTTTTTT. It codes for CASSLVHLNTGELFF.

The V and J genes are TRBV6-1 and TRBJ2-2; D remains unclear. Between the trimmed V and J ends, which lost 5 bases and 5 bases, there was a span of 3 bases. The V gene's germline CDR1 is MNHNS and CDR2 SASEGT. The CDR3 has 11 residues. In DNA, the CDR3 is TGTGCCAGCAGTTTAACCGGGGAGCTGTTTTTT. Its translation: CASSLTGELFF.

The chain links TRBV5-1 to TRBJ2-1; 10 nucleotides line up with TRBD1. There are 15 residues in the CDR3. The germline CDR1 and CDR2 sequences are SGHRS and YFSETQ. The V and J ends lost 3 bases and 7 bases, in that order; junction bases with no gene match: 7. The chain's CDR3 is CASSSDRGQGNEQFF. In nucleotides, the CDR3 is TGCGCCAGCAGCTCTGACAGGGGGCAAGGGAATGAGCAGTTCTTC.

The genes are TRBV6-4 and TRBJ1-5, with D unclear. This CDR3 contains 14 residues. The V end lost 0 bases, the J end lost 5 bases, and 8 bases lay between the germline ends. Germline V gene sequence: CDR1 MRHNA, CDR2 SNTAGT. CDR3 coding DNA: TGTGCCAGCAGTGACTCCCCTCCCGATCAGCCCCAGCATTTT. Encoded protein: CASSDSPPDQPQHF.

The chain has TRBV28 and TRBJ2-7, with D unresolved. The CDR3 is 13 amino acids. The ends were cut back, 10 bases at V and 11 bases at J, with 24 bases in the middle. The V gene's germline CDR1 is MDHEN and CDR2 SYDVKM. The CDR3 here is CATTVEAHPVKYF. The CDR3 coding sequence is TGTGCCACCACCGTTGAGGCCCACCCCGTGAAGTACTTC.